These 19 T cell receptor beta chains share one sample of origin, sequenced in a study of post-analysis software for immune sequencing data. Overall study findings and caveats: In patients, about 5 TRBV segments were more frequent than in controls, with TRBV5-6, TRBV5-1 and TRBV20-1 among them.

Unique molecular identifiers were carried by the TCR beta cDNA libraries. TCRdb re-called the PCR reads through MiXCR, storing one row per CDR3 protein. The table includes around 200,000 distinct CDR3 sequences, over 25% detected once. These TCRs' antigens remain unknown. Source material: blood. All receptors derive from a girl under 18 with multiple sclerosis.

About this clonotype itself: Possible read error: a much larger clone is one base away. The chain is built from TRBV6-2 or TRBV6-3 and TRBJ2-4; perhaps TRBD1 as D (6 bases). TRBJ2-7 explains the end of the DNA better; the J call may be wrong. This CDR3 contains 13 residues. CDR1 MNHEY and CDR2 SVGEGT come from the germline V gene. The CDR3 loop is CASIDRLDCEQYF. The CDR3, as DNA: TGTGCCAGTATCGACAGGTTAGACTGCGAGCAGTACTTC.

This clonotype was detected once. Just one base apart from a much larger clone, this may be a read error. The V and J genes are TRBV7-2 and TRBJ2-1; 8 nucleotides agree with TRBD2. CDR1 is SGHTA, CDR2 FQGNSA, per germline. The CDR3 runs to 15 residues. The CDR3 reads CAGSLEAGRANEQFF. CDR3 DNA: TGTGCCGGCAGCTTAGAGGCCGGGAGGGCCAATGAGCAGTTCTTC.

This clonotype turned up a few times. This chain connects TRBV20-1 to TRBJ1-2, with a possible D match to TRBD1 (5 bases). V lost 6 bases and J lost 4, with 15 bases in between. Germline-derived CDR1 and CDR2 are DFQATT and SNEGSKA (reference sequence). The CDR3 covers 13 residues. The CDR3 is CSAQARVGYGYTF. The CDR3 nucleotides are TGCAGTGCGCAGGCCAGGGTCGGCTATGGCTACACCTTC.

The CDR3 reads CAVGAALGAEAFF. In DNA form, the CDR3 reads TGTGCCGTAGGGGCGGCCCTTGGGGCTGAAGCTTTCTTT. V is TRBV10-3 and J is TRBJ1-1, with a weak D call TRBD1 (5 bases). The CDR3 is 13 residues long. The germline V and J ends were trimmed by 11 bases and 6 bases, with 19 bases remaining between them. The germline V gene encodes CDR1 ENHRY and CDR2 SYGVKD.

In this sample, this clonotype turned up a few times. The chain links TRBV20-1 to TRBJ2-1; D possibly corresponds to TRBD2 (5 bases). The CDR3 has 17 amino acids. Trimming removed 3 bases from V and 0 bases from J, with 18 bases in between. CDR1 is DFQATT and CDR2 is SNEGSKA in the germline V gene (reference sequence). In DNA form, the CDR3 reads TGCAGTGCTAGGATCTTCGGGGAGATAAGCTCCTACAATGAGCAGTTCTTC. Translating gives CSARIFGEISSYNEQFF.

This clonotype was detected many times. This rearrangement joins TRBV5-5 to TRBJ2-1, with 11 bases lining up with TRBD1. Germline-derived CDR1 and CDR2 are SGHKS and YYEKEE (reference sequence). The junction had 7 bases not matched to a gene; V was cut back by 8 bases and J by 3 bases. CDR3 size: 15 residues. The CDR3 protein is CASNIGTGGYNEQFF. The CDR3 DNA is TGTGCCAGTAACATTGGGACAGGGGGCTACAATGAGCAGTTCTTC.

For this clonotype: A read error may be the cause here, since a much bigger clone is one base away. The chain uses TRBV20-1 and TRBJ2-7; 12 bases fit TRBD1. The CDR3 consists of 17 residues. Per germline, CDR1 DFQATT and CDR2 SNEGSKA (reference sequence). Trimming removed 1 base from V and 4 bases from J; junction bases left unmatched: 11. CDR3 residues: CSARASRGTGGGYEQYF. The CDR3 bases are TGCAGTGCTAGAGCCTCTCGAGGGACAGGGGGCGGATACGAGCAGTACTTC.

This clonotype was detected a few times. The genes are TRBV5-5 and TRBJ2-5; D unresolved. This CDR3 comprises 14 residues. Trimming pared 6 bases from V and 0 bases from J, leaving 12 bases between. Germline CDR1 reads SGHKS; CDR2 reads YYEKEE (reference sequence). CDR3 loop: CASKPSVDQETQYF. The DNA for the CDR3 is TGTGCCAGCAAACCCTCGGTGGACCAAGAGACCCAGTACTTC.

This clonotype has a handful of counts. V and J are TRBV5-6 and TRBJ2-7, with 7 bases identical to TRBD2. V trimming: 6 bases; J trimming: 0 bases; junction bases outside the gene matches: 3. The germline V gene has CDR1 SGHDT and CDR2 YYEEEE. CDR3 length: 13 amino acids. CDR3 sequence: CASTRTSSYEQYF. As DNA, the CDR3 is TGTGCCAGCACCCGGACTAGCTCCTACGAGCAGTACTTC. The variable domain in full, completed from reference TRBV5-6 and TRBJ2-7, reads DAGVTQSPTHLIKTRGQQVTLRCSPKSGHDTVSWYQQALGQGPQFIFQYYEEEERQRGNFPDRFSGHQFPNYSSELNVNALLLGDSALYLCASTRTSSYEQYFGPGTRLTVT.

The chain recombines TRBV7-3 with TRBJ1-3; D is undetermined. V shed 3 bases and J shed 1 base, with 4 bases lying between them. CDR3 length equals 13 residues. Germline CDR1 and CDR2: SGHTA and FQGTGA. In nucleotides, the CDR3 is TGTGCCAGCAGCTTTGGTTCTGGAAACACCATATATTTT. Its translation is CASSFGSGNTIYF.

This chain uses TRBV5-1 with TRBJ2-3; 12 bases are a match to TRBD2. The CDR3 extends over 17 amino acids. V trimming: 4 bases; J trimming: 4 bases; junction bases outside the gene matches: 10. The germline V gene encodes CDR1 SGHRS and CDR2 YFSETQ. Written as DNA, the CDR3 is TGCGCCAGCAGCCTCCAACAGACTAGCGGGAGTGCAGATACGCAGTATTTT. Translating gives CASSLQQTSGSADTQYF.

Points on this clonotype: A clone one base away is much larger, so this may be a read error. This chain connects TRBV5-6 to TRBJ2-1; unclear D gene. This CDR3 region has 12 residues. CDR1 SGHDT and CDR2 YYEEEE come from the germline V gene. The CDR3 DNA reads TGTGCCAGCAGCTTGTATACCAATAAGCAGTTCTTC. Residues: CASSLYTNKQFF.

This clonotype appeared a few times. This sequence may be a read error, since a much larger clone differs from it by one base. This rearrangement joins TRBV3-1 to TRBJ2-7; TRBD2 matches 8 bases. Germline V gene lookup returns CDR1 LGHDT and CDR2 YNNKEL (reference sequence). The CDR3 consists of 15 residues. Trimming took 6 bases from V and 7 from J; bases not matched to a gene: 14. The CDR3 spells CASRQGAGVYNEQYF. The CDR3 DNA is TGTGCCAGCAGGCAGGGAGCGGGGGTTTACAATGAGCAGTACTTC.

The chain has TRBV3-1 and TRBJ1-1; D unclear. CDR3 length: 16 residues. Trimming shortened V by 0 bases and J by 0 bases, and 11 bases separated the two germline ends. The germline gives CDR1 LGHDT, CDR2 YNNKEL (reference sequence). The CDR3 region has the DNA TGTGCCAGCAGCCAAGATCCCTCCCGTTTGAACACTGAAGCTTTCTTT. Amino acid sequence: CASSQDPSRLNTEAFF.

There are a few counts of this clonotype. The chain links TRBV4-2 to TRBJ2-1, with 7 bases aligning to TRBD1. Germline-derived CDR1 and CDR2 are LGHNA and YNFKEQ. CDR3 size: 16 residues. V shed 6 bases and J 0 bases; nucleotides not matched to a gene: 8. The CDR3 protein is CASRTVQGSSYNEQFF. CDR3 in DNA: TGTGCCAGCAGAACTGTACAGGGGAGCTCCTACAATGAGCAGTTCTTC.

This chain links TRBV28 with TRBJ2-7; TRBD1 matches 8 bases. The CDR3 loop spans 12 amino acids. CDR1 MDHEN and CDR2 SYDVKM come from the germline V gene. V lost 6 bases and J lost 7; bases outside the gene matches: 5. CDR3 loop: CASSDRGEEQYF. CDR3 coding DNA: TGTGCCAGCAGCGACAGGGGAGAAGAGCAGTACTTC.

The V gene is TRBV27, the J gene TRBJ2-7, with TRBD1 identical over 9 bases. V trimming: 3 bases; J trimming: 4 bases; junction bases outside the gene matches: 10. The germline CDR1 and CDR2 sequences are MNHEY and SMNVEV (reference sequence). The CDR3 spans 16 residues. The CDR3 bases are TGTGCCAGCAGTTTTACAGGGACAGGGAAGGCGTACGAGCAGTACTTC. This translates into CASSFTGTGKAYEQYF.

In this sample, this clonotype turned up a few times. The chain uses TRBV28 and TRBJ1-1; no firm D call. Trimming took 6 bases from V and 1 from J, leaving 12 bases between them. The CDR3 consists of 14 residues. Germline-derived CDR1 and CDR2 are MDHEN and SYDVKM. As DNA, the CDR3 is TGTGCCAGCAGCCCTCTGTCCGGGAACACTGAAGCTTTCTTT. This translates into CASSPLSGNTEAFF.

This clonotype was detected many times. The chain uses TRBV7-3 and TRBJ2-5, with 8 bases fitting TRBD1. V lost 9 bases and J lost 5; bases outside the gene matches: 5. This CDR3 contains 12 residues. The V gene's germline CDR1 is SGHTA and CDR2 FQGTGA. CDR3 bases: TGTGCCAGAAACAGGGGGGAGGAGACCCAGTACTTC. This codes for CARNRGEETQYF.